Shown below are 6 T cell receptor beta chains from a single sample sequenced in a study of T-cell memory formation after mild COVID-19. MiXCR, run by TCRdb on the 5' RACE reads, gives a single entry per CDR3 protein. The repertoire holds a few hundred thousand distinct CDR3 sequences, with 8.5% to 9.5% as singletons. The sample taken for sequencing was PBMCs or a T cell subset sorted from them (not recorded which). All receptors come from a man between 18 and 29 years old who had mild COVID-19 (a few samples of this study predate the infection). Cell type and time point are not known.

The sample holds many counts of this clonotype. This chain uses TRBV29-1 with TRBJ2-7, with 8 bases matching TRBD1. Looked up from germline, CDR1 is SQVTM and CDR2 is ANQGSEA. V gave up 4 bases and J gave up 8 bases; unmatched junction bases: 19. This CDR3 has 16 amino acids. This chain's CDR3 is CSVADRDRRPTSKQYF. CDR3 in DNA: TGCAGCGTTGCAGACCGGGACAGGAGACCTACGAGCAAGCAGTACTTC.

This rearrangement joins TRBV28 to TRBJ2-5; D tentatively fits TRBD1 or TRBD2 (5 bases each). The CDR3 contains 12 residues. V was trimmed by 5 bases and J by 1 base, leaving 5 bases between them. Germline V gives CDR1 MDHEN, CDR2 SYDVKM. The CDR3 sequence: CASSGGQETQYF. CDR3 sequence (DNA): TGTGCCAGCAGTGGGGGCCAAGAGACCCAGTACTTC.

This clonotype was counted a few times. This chain links TRBV3-1 with TRBJ1-2; 7 positions match TRBD1. Germline V gene lookup returns CDR1 LGHDT and CDR2 YNNKEL (reference sequence). This CDR3 comprises 15 residues. The V segment lost 4 bases and the J segment 8 bases; nucleotides outside the gene matches: 13. The CDR3 here is CASSLYDRAPGGYTF. In DNA form, the CDR3 reads TGTGCCAGCAGCCTCTATGACAGGGCCCCCGGCGGCTACACCTTC.

This clonotype was recorded a few times. The chain links TRBV10-3 to TRBJ2-6; D unclear. The CDR3 has 14 amino acids. The ends were cut back, 7 bases at V and 2 bases at J, with 9 bases in the middle. Germline V CDR1 and CDR2: ENHRY, SYGVKD. This CDR3 is CAITAGAGANVLTF. The CDR3 DNA reads TGTGCCATCACGGCAGGCGCTGGGGCCAACGTCCTGACTTTC.

About this clonotype itself: The final CDR3 position lacks the conserved phenylalanine or tryptophan, pointing to a likely read error. This chain joins TRBV9 and TRBJ2-7; possible D gene TRBD1, 5 bases. The germline V and J ends were trimmed by 0 bases and 3 bases, with 10 bases remaining between them. Germline lookup yields CDR1 SGDLS and CDR2 YYNGEE. The CDR3 loop spans 14 amino acids. The CDR3 loop is CASSVGQDNYEQYL. The CDR3 DNA is TGTGCCAGCAGCGTAGGGCAGGACAACTACGAGCAGTACTTA.

The chain links TRBV5-6 to TRBJ1-5; 9 bases align to TRBD1. The CDR3 totals 17 residues. Germline V CDR1 and CDR2: SGHDT, YYEEEE. J was trimmed by 1 base and V by 3 bases; bases with no gene match: 8. The CDR3 reads CASSSGTGSWSNQPQHF. CDR3 in DNA: TGTGCCAGCAGCTCCGGGACAGGGTCCTGGAGCAATCAGCCCCAGCATTTT.